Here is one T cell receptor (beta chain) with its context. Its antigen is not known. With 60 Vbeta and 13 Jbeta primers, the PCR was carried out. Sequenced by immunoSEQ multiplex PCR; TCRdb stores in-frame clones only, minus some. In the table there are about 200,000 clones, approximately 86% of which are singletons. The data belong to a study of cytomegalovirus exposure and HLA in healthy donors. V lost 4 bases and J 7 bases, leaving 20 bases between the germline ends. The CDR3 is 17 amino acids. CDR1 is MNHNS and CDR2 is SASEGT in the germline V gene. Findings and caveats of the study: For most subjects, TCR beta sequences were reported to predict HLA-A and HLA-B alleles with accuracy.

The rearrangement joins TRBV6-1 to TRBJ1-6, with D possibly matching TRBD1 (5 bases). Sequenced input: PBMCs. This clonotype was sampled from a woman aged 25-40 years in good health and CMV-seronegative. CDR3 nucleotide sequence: TGTGCCAGCAGTGGCGTTCGTGGGGTAGGGGTCAATTCACCCCTCCACTTT. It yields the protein CASSGVRGVGVNSPLHF.